Each of the 30 T cell receptor beta chains below was sequenced from the same sample in a study of T cell repertoires in cytomegalovirus infection. The antigens these receptors bind are not known. MiXCR was run by TCRdb on the reads, yielding one entry per CDR3 protein. The profile shows roughly 990,000 distinct CDR3 sequences, around 32% of them singletons. This material consisted of cultured CD8+ T cells from PBMCs, taken from culture after CMV antigen stimulation. These receptors were collected from a human donor in good health (CMV status not recorded). Some clones in this sample may be carry-over from other donors' samples.

This clonotype was counted a few times. The chain recombines TRBV4-1 with TRBJ1-2; D call uncertain. Germline assignment: CDR1 MGHRA and CDR2 YSYEKL. CDR3 length: 14 residues. V lost 0 bases to trimming and J lost 6 bases, with 11 bases between them. CDR3 sequence: CASSQEGQLDGYTF. In nucleotides, the CDR3 is TGCGCCAGCAGCCAAGAAGGCCAGTTGGATGGCTACACCTTC.

At least ten counts were recorded for this clonotype. This chain uses TRBV5-4 with TRBJ2-5, with 12 bases that match TRBD1. There are 15 residues in the CDR3. V lost 4 bases and J lost 3; bases outside the gene matches: 4. Looked up from germline, CDR1 is SGHNT and CDR2 is YYREEE (reference sequence). CDR3 bases: TGTGCCAGCAGCCCCGGGACAGGGGGCAAAGAGACCCAGTACTTC. As protein: CASSPGTGGKETQYF.

The chain links TRBV12-3 or TRBV12-4 to TRBJ2-5; D possibly uses TRBD1 or TRBD2 (5 bases each). Trimming removed 5 bases at V and 9 bases at J, with 16 bases between. The CDR3 spans 13 residues. This CDR3 is CASSRGPPEAQYF. CDR3 coding DNA: TGTGCCAGCAGTAGGGGACCCCCCGAGGCCCAGTACTTC.

This chain joins TRBV27 and TRBJ2-2; 9 bases line up with TRBD1. Germline V gene sequence: CDR1 MNHEY, CDR2 SMNVEV (reference sequence). This CDR3 spans 17 amino acids. J was trimmed by 3 bases and V by 1 base; bases with no gene match: 6. In DNA, the CDR3 is TGTGCCAGCAGTTTATATTGGACAGGGGTACACACCGGGGAGCTGTTTTTT. Its translation is CASSLYWTGVHTGELFF.

This clonotype was recorded at least ten times. The chain couples TRBV7-6 to TRBJ2-7, with 8 bases fitting TRBD1. The CDR3 is 14 residues long. J lost 2 bases, V lost 3 bases, and 3 bases had no gene match. Germline V gives CDR1 SGHVS, CDR2 FNYEAQ. The CDR3 loop is CASSLEQGAYEQYF. Written as DNA, the CDR3 is TGTGCCAGCAGCTTGGAACAGGGGGCCTACGAGCAGTACTTC.

J is TRBJ2-2 and V is TRBV28; the D is unclear. CDR3 length equals 14 residues. CDR1 and CDR2 (germline): MDHEN, SYDVKM. V lost 3 bases, J lost 1 base, and 6 bases lay in between. This CDR3 reads CASSLYKNTGELFF. The DNA of the CDR3 is TGTGCCAGCAGTTTGTATAAGAACACCGGGGAGCTGTTTTTT.

This clonotype was observed a few times. V gene TRBV4-3 combines with J gene TRBJ1-4; maybe TRBD1 (6 bases). In germline, CDR1 is LGHNA, CDR2 YSLEER. V lost 1 base, J lost 8 bases, and 17 bases lay in between. The CDR3 totals 16 residues. The CDR3 DNA reads TGCGCCAGCAGCCAAGCCCTGGGGGGCCGGGGAGAAAAACTGTTTTTT. Amino acid sequence: CASSQALGGRGEKLFF.

The sample holds a few counts of this clonotype. The genes are TRBV27 and TRBJ2-3, with 8 bases identical to TRBD2. V was clipped by 10 bases and J by 4 bases; unmatched bases: 16. Germline CDR1 is MNHEY and CDR2 is SMNVEV (reference sequence). This CDR3 spans 16 amino acids. The CDR3 spells CATFKKVAGWADTQYF. As DNA, the CDR3 is TGTGCCACCTTCAAAAAGGTAGCGGGGTGGGCAGATACGCAGTATTTT.

This clonotype showed up just a few times. The chain combines TRBV7-3 with TRBJ2-5, with D possibly TRBD2 on 6 matching bases. Germline CDR1 SGHTA, CDR2 FQGTGA. V lost 3 bases and J lost 3, with 11 bases in between. The CDR3 consists of 14 residues. CDR3 bases: TGTGCCAGCAGCTTTGGCGGGGTAAAAGAGACCCAGTACTTC. This encodes CASSFGGVKETQYF. Full variable domain (outside the CDR3, taken from reference TRBV7-3 and TRBJ2-5): GAGVSQTPSNKVTEKGKYVELRCDPISGHTALYWYRQSLGQGPEFLIYFQGTGAADDSGLPNDRFFAVRPEGSVSTLKIQRTERGDSAVYLCASSFGGVKETQYFGPGTRLLVL.

This clonotype was recorded a few times. The chain couples TRBV2 to TRBJ1-1, with D perhaps TRBD1 (5 bases). Germline V gene lookup returns CDR1 SNHLY and CDR2 FYNNEI. The V end was cut by 2 bases, the J end by 6 bases, with 10 bases between. The CDR3 spans 13 residues. CDR3 region: CASSESLQAEAFF. The CDR3 nucleotides read TGTGCCAGCAGTGAATCCCTACAGGCTGAAGCTTTCTTT.

V usage is TRBV2 and J usage is TRBJ1-1, with D uncertain. The CDR3 has 10 amino acids. Trimming took 10 bases from V and 3 from J, leaving 6 bases between them. Per the germline V gene, CDR1 is SNHLY and CDR2 is FYNNEI. Written as DNA, the CDR3 is TGTGCCACCGCTGACACTGAAGCTTTCTTT. Translation: CATADTEAFF.

The rearrangement uses TRBV7-6 and TRBJ2-6; 9 bases map to TRBD1. CDR1 is SGHVS, CDR2 FNYEAQ, per germline. The CDR3 sequence is 19 residues long. V was pared by 1 base and J by 0 bases, with 7 bases of the junction left unmatched. CDR3 amino acids: CASSLGPGQGYSGANVLTF. In DNA form, the CDR3 reads TGTGCCAGCAGCTTAGGACCGGGACAGGGCTACTCTGGGGCCAACGTCCTGACTTTC.

Here the CDR3 DNA reads TGTGCCAGCAGCCAAGAGGGTCCCTATGGCTACACCTTC. Its translation is CASSQEGPYGYTF. The rearrangement joins TRBV4-2 to TRBJ1-2, with D unclear. V lost 0 bases, J lost 4 bases, and 6 bases lay in between. The CDR3 contains 13 residues. Germline CDR1 LGHNA, CDR2 YNFKEQ.

The chain joins TRBV6-5 to TRBJ1-1; 9 nucleotides line up with TRBD1. The trim removed 0 bases at V and 6 bases at J, leaving 5 bases unmatched. Germline values: CDR1 MNHEY, CDR2 SVGAGI. The CDR3 is 15 amino acids. CDR3 amino acids: CASSYSSGTGPEAFF. The DNA of the CDR3 is TGTGCCAGCAGTTACTCGAGTGGGACAGGGCCTGAAGCTTTCTTT.

The chain joins TRBV29-1 to TRBJ2-1; D possibly uses TRBD1 or TRBD2 (6 bases each). V lost 4 bases, J lost 7 bases, and 17 bases lay in between. The germline gives CDR1 SQVTM, CDR2 ANQGSEA. This CDR3 comprises 14 residues. The CDR3, as DNA: TGCAGCGTTGTTGAGGGGGGCTGGGCGAATGAGCAGTTCTTC. Its protein product is CSVVEGGWANEQFF.

This chain joins TRBV7-3 and TRBJ2-3; the D gene could be TRBD1 or TRBD2 (5 bases each). The V gene's germline CDR1 is SGHTA and CDR2 FQGTGA. This CDR3 spans 16 amino acids. V gave up 4 bases and J gave up 5 bases, with 19 bases separating them. The CDR3 nucleotides are TGTGCCAGCAGCTCCCTTATGGGGGTTGGAGGAGATACGCAGTATTTT. Translating it yields CASSSLMGVGGDTQYF. Full variable domain (outside the CDR3, taken from reference TRBV7-3 and TRBJ2-3): GAGVSQTPSNKVTEKGKYVELRCDPISGHTALYWYRQSLGQGPEFLIYFQGTGAADDSGLPNDRFFAVRPEGSVSTLKIQRTERGDSAVYLCASSSLMGVGGDTQYFGPGTRLTVL.

This clonotype was counted many times. J is TRBJ1-4 and V is TRBV7-6; D possibly corresponds to TRBD1 (5 bases). V was shortened by 5 bases and J by 0 bases, with 10 bases between the two germline ends. This CDR3 is 15 amino acids long. The germline CDR1 and CDR2 sequences are SGHVS and FNYEAQ. CDR3 nucleotides: TGTGCCAGCAGCCCTTCGGGGGCAACTAATGAAAAACTGTTTTTT. Amino acids: CASSPSGATNEKLFF.

The rearrangement joins TRBV5-1 to TRBJ2-7; a weak D match, TRBD1 (6 bases). V was trimmed by 4 bases and J by 5 bases, leaving 19 bases between them. The CDR3 totals 15 residues. Looked up from germline, CDR1 is SGHRS and CDR2 is YFSETQ. The CDR3 DNA reads TGCGCCAGCAGCCCCGGCACAGGGATGGTAAACGAGCAGTACTTC. This translates into CASSPGTGMVNEQYF.

This sequence joins TRBV15 and TRBJ2-1; the D call may be TRBD1 or TRBD2 (5 bases each). Trimming pared 0 bases from V and 2 bases from J, leaving 14 bases between. The CDR3 extends over 17 amino acids. Germline V gene lookup returns CDR1 LNHNV and CDR2 YYDKDF (reference sequence). The CDR3 region has the DNA TGTGCCACCAGCAGAGACCGGATCCCGGGACCCTACAATGAGCAGTTCTTC. Translated: CATSRDRIPGPYNEQFF. Based on the CDR3 plus reference TRBV15 and TRBJ2-1, the full variable domain is DAMVIQNPRYQVTQFGKPVTLSCSQTLNHNVMYWYQQKSSQAPKLLFHYYDKDFNNEADTPDNFQSRRPNTSFCFLDIRSPGLGDTAMYLCATSRDRIPGPYNEQFFGPGTRLTVL.

J is TRBJ1-5 and V is TRBV27; 8 nucleotides match TRBD1. This CDR3 region has 15 residues. Germline assignment: CDR1 MNHEY and CDR2 SMNVEV (reference sequence). The V segment lost 6 bases and the J segment 4 bases; nucleotides outside the gene matches: 8. The CDR3 loop reads CASSPDRGYNQPQHF. The CDR3 nucleotides are TGTGCCAGCAGCCCAGACAGGGGATATAATCAGCCCCAGCATTTT.

V usage is TRBV29-1 and J usage is TRBJ1-1; maybe TRBD1 (6 bases). CDR3 length equals 15 residues. Germline values: CDR1 SQVTM, CDR2 ANQGSEA. V lost 6 bases and J lost 1, with 18 bases in between. DNA for the CDR3: TGCAGCGTACAAAGACGACAGGCGGCGAACACTGAAGCTTTCTTT. Amino acid sequence: CSVQRRQAANTEAFF.

This clonotype has a handful of counts. J is TRBJ1-5 and V is TRBV19; D is undetermined. The ends were cut back, 4 bases at V and 5 bases at J, with 9 bases in the middle. This CDR3 region has 13 residues. Germline V CDR1 and CDR2: LNHDA, SQIVND (reference sequence). The CDR3, as DNA: TGTGCCAGTAGTACGGTGTCGGATCAGCCCCAGCATTTT. Translation: CASSTVSDQPQHF.

The table lists this clonotype with a few counts. As DNA, the CDR3 is TGTGCCACCCAGGAGGCCTCTGGAAACACCATATATTTT. Translated: CATQEASGNTIYF. The chain combines TRBV7-3 with TRBJ1-3; D gene unclear. CDR1 and CDR2 from the germline V gene are SGHTA and FQGTGA. This CDR3 region has 13 residues. With 10 bases removed from V and 0 bases from J, the gap between germline ends came to 10 bases.

This clonotype turned up a few times. The chain couples TRBV11-2 to TRBJ2-3; 7 positions match TRBD2. The CDR3 extends over 14 amino acids. Unmatched junction bases numbered 5, after V lost 5 bases and J lost 3 bases. The germline V gene encodes CDR1 SGHAT and CDR2 FQNNGV. CDR3 in DNA: TGTGCCAGCAGCCGCTTCGGGGGGACAGATACGCAGTATTTT. The encoded protein is CASSRFGGTDTQYF.

The rearrangement links TRBV25-1 to TRBJ1-2; 7 nucleotides match TRBD1. The length of the CDR3 is 12 residues. CDR1 and CDR2 (germline): MGHDK, SYGVNS. The V and J ends lost 4 bases and 13 bases, in that order; junction bases with no gene match: 9. CDR3 protein: CASSASDRACTF. The CDR3 DNA follows: TGTGCCAGCAGTGCTTCTGACAGGGCCTGCACCTTC.

The chain carries TRBV9 and TRBJ2-2; D is unresolved. Germline-derived CDR1 and CDR2 are SGDLS and YYNGEE. Trimming removed 4 bases from V and 5 bases from J, with 9 bases in between. This CDR3 region has 13 residues. The CDR3 DNA sequence: TGTGCCAGCAGCCCGTATCTAACCGGGGAGCTGTTTTTT. It specifies CASSPYLTGELFF.

The gene calls are TRBV19 and TRBJ2-3; D uncertain. V gave up 5 bases and J gave up 5 bases, with 20 bases separating them. This CDR3 region has 16 residues. Looked up from germline, CDR1 is LNHDA and CDR2 is SQIVND (reference sequence). CDR3 sequence (DNA): TGTGCCAGTAGTCACCCCGAGCCTGCCCTCGGAGATACGCAGTATTTT. Its protein is CASSHPEPALGDTQYF.

This rearrangement joins TRBV6-6 to TRBJ2-7, with 8 positions matching TRBD2. CDR3 length equals 17 residues. From germline, CDR1 is MNHNY and CDR2 SVGAGI (reference sequence). V gave up 2 bases and J gave up 1 base; unmatched junction bases: 10. The CDR3 DNA is TGTGCCAGCAGTTACCGGGGGGGTTCGCAGCCTTCCTACGAGCAGTACGTC. Translation: CASSYRGGSQPSYEQYV.

This clonotype was counted ten times or more. The CDR3: CAIGRDRELETQYF. The CDR3 nucleotides read TGTGCCATCGGCCGAGACAGGGAGTTGGAGACCCAGTACTTC. The chain has TRBV10-3 and TRBJ2-5; 7 bases map to TRBD1. The CDR3 sequence is 14 residues long. Germline CDR1 and CDR2: ENHRY and SYGVKD. Trimming took 8 bases from V and 5 from J; bases not matched to a gene: 11.

The chain joins TRBV7-9 to TRBJ2-2; possibly TRBD2 for D (5 bases). Germline V CDR1 and CDR2: SEHNR, FQNEAQ (reference sequence). The V and J ends lost 8 bases and 4 bases respectively, with 14 bases between them. There are 14 residues in the CDR3. This chain's CDR3 is CASPSRAGTGELFF. Written as DNA, the CDR3 is TGTGCCAGCCCTAGTAGGGCGGGCACCGGGGAGCTGTTTTTT.